Listed below are T cell receptor beta chains from one sample, sequenced in a study of identical twins. A single record per CDR3 protein comes from TCRdb applying MiXCR to the 5' RACE reads. The sample records some 440,000 distinct CDR3 sequences, around 24% being singletons. The sample also formed part of further work on T cells expressing NK-cell markers.

What was sequenced was CD4+ T cells sorted from blood. Receptors were obtained from a woman younger than 30 in good health. The CDR3 runs from the conserved cysteine through the conserved F or W. The order of the fields is V gene, clone size, D gene, J gene, CDR3 protein, CDR3 DNA. D genes are given only for firm matches. Clone size is not always given. Where it is, it says once, few, many or a class for expanded clones.

TRBV12-3/TRBV12-4	-	-	TRBJ2-7	CASSPSASEQYF	TGTGCCAGCAGTCCCTCTGCCAGCGAGCAGTACTTC
TRBV4-3	few	-	TRBJ1-5	CASSQELFRVVQPQHF	TGCGCCAGCAGCCAAGAACTCTTCAGGGTCGTTCAGCCCCAGCATTTT
TRBV5-1	many	-	TRBJ2-5	CASSSRGETQYF	TGTGCCAGCAGTTCCAGGGGAGAGACCCAGTACTTC
TRBV7-9	-	TRBD2	TRBJ2-1	CASSLASGNYNEQFF	TGTGCCAGCAGCTTAGCTAGCGGGAACTACAATGAGCAGTTCTTC
TRBV2	-	-	TRBJ2-1	CASNKAGALDEQFF	TGTGCCAGCAATAAGGCGGGGGCTCTCGATGAGCAGTTCTTC
TRBV5-6	few	-	TRBJ1-1	CASSSPTGGAFF	TGTGCCAGCAGCTCACCGACAGGAGGAGCTTTCTTT
TRBV5-1	few	TRBD2	TRBJ2-1	CASSLVVTSGSYNEQFF	TGCGCCAGCAGCTTGGTGGTGACTAGCGGGTCCTACAATGAGCAGTTCTTC
TRBV9	-	-	TRBJ2-7	CACCPGNYEQYF	TGTGCCTGCTGCCCCGGGAACTACGAGCAGTACTTC
TRBV20-1	few	TRBD2	TRBJ2-2	CSARGTRATGELFF	TGCAGTGCCAGAGGGACTAGAGCCACCGGGGAGCTGTTTTTT
TRBV20-1	-	-	TRBJ2-2	CSALLRNTGELFF	TGCAGTGCTCTGCTCAGGAACACCGGGGAGCTGTTTTTT
TRBV6-2/TRBV6-3	few	TRBD1	TRBJ2-1	CASSYPDRVANEQFF	TGTGCCAGCAGTTACCCCGACAGGGTGGCGAATGAGCAGTTCTTC
TRBV18	-	-	TRBJ2-5	CASSPSVRETQYF	TGTGCCAGCTCACCTTCTGTCCGGGAGACCCAGTACTTC
TRBV5-5	-	-	TRBJ2-1	CASSLSGQHNEQFF	TGTGCCAGCAGCTTGAGTGGACAGCACAATGAGCAGTTCTTC
TRBV20-1	few	TRBD1	TRBJ2-1	CSASRDRANEQFF	TGCAGTGCTTCCCGGGACAGGGCGAATGAGCAGTTCTTC
TRBV12-3/TRBV12-4	few	TRBD2	TRBJ2-1	CASSLGREDEQFF	TGTGCCAGCAGTTTAGGTCGGGAGGATGAGCAGTTCTTC
TRBV7-2	few	-	TRBJ1-3	CASSLNSGHGNTIYF	TGTGCCAGCAGCTTAAATTCAGGTCACGGAAACACCATATATTTT
TRBV20-1	-	TRBD1	TRBJ1-2	CSARGGTGSGYTF	TGCAGTGCTAGAGGCGGGACAGGGAGCGGCTACACCTTC
TRBV7-8	-	TRBD2	TRBJ2-2	CASSSASGTSGTGELFF	TGTGCCAGCAGCTCAGCTTCCGGGACTAGCGGGACCGGGGAGCTGTTTTTT
TRBV5-1	few	TRBD2	TRBJ2-7	CASSLSGRIYEQYF	TGCGCCAGCAGCCTTAGCGGGAGAATCTACGAGCAGTACTTC
TRBV6-1	-	-	TRBJ2-2	CASSPDPYTGELFF	TGTGCCAGCAGTCCCGACCCTTACACCGGGGAGCTGTTTTTT
TRBV5-1	many	-	TRBJ2-2	CASSLQSRTRTGELFF	TGCGCCAGCAGCTTGCAAAGCCGGACACGTACCGGGGAGCTGTTTTTT
TRBV12-3/TRBV12-4	many	-	TRBJ1-5	CASSFRTNQPQHF	TGTGCCAGCAGTTTCAGGACAAATCAGCCCCAGCATTTT
TRBV27	-	-	TRBJ2-5	CASSLLGSGKTQYF	TGTGCCAGCAGCCTGCTCGGAAGCGGAAAGACCCAGTACTTC
TRBV9	-	-	TRBJ2-3	CASSVGGGDLTDTQYF	TGTGCCAGCAGCGTAGGGGGCGGGGACCTCACAGATACGCAGTATTTT
TRBV12-3/TRBV12-4	-	-	TRBJ2-5	CASSYRVQETQYF	TGTGCCAGCAGTTACAGGGTGCAAGAGACCCAGTACTTC
TRBV20-1	-	TRBD2	TRBJ2-5	CSARSIAGYGETQYF	TGCAGTGCTAGGTCGATAGCGGGATATGGGGAGACCCAGTACTTC
TRBV6-2/TRBV6-3	few	-	TRBJ2-2	CASSYPSGPELFF	TGTGCCAGCAGTTACCCCTCGGGGCCTGAGCTGTTTTTT
TRBV20-1	few	-	TRBJ2-2	CSAEPGNTGELFF	TGCAGTGCCGAACCGGGGAACACCGGGGAGCTGTTTTTT
TRBV20-1	-	-	TRBJ1-5	CSARIPGWGNQPQHF	TGCAGTGCTAGGATCCCAGGATGGGGCAATCAGCCCCAGCATTTT
TRBV29-1	few	-	TRBJ2-7	CSVAAGINEQYF	TGCAGCGTTGCAGCAGGGATCAACGAGCAGTACTTC
TRBV12-3/TRBV12-4	few	TRBD2	TRBJ2-1	CASSPVPGLAKNEQFF	TGTGCCAGCAGTCCCGTCCCGGGACTAGCAAAAAATGAGCAGTTCTTC
TRBV10-3	many	-	TRBJ1-1	CAISDVAEAFF	TGTGCCATCAGTGACGTGGCTGAAGCTTTCTTT
TRBV10-3	-	-	TRBJ2-5	CAISESGFENLDF	TGTGCCATCAGTGAGTCGGGGTTCGAGAATTTAGACTTC
TRBV2	-	TRBD2	TRBJ2-2	CASSEALLAGVFPTGELFF	TGTGCCAGCAGTGAAGCCCTGCTAGCGGGAGTTTTCCCCACCGGGGAGCTGTTTTTT
TRBV6-2/TRBV6-3	few	TRBD2	TRBJ2-3	CASSKNPGLAGPTDTQYF	TGTGCCAGCAGCAAAAACCCGGGACTAGCGGGACCCACAGATACGCAGTATTTT
TRBV3-1	-	-	TRBJ2-2	CASSATAGNTGELFF	TGTGCCAGCAGCGCGACGGCAGGGAACACCGGGGAGCTGTTTTTT
TRBV7-2	once	-	TRBJ2-7	CASSLVTGQSYEQYF	TGTGCCAGCAGCTTAGTTACAGGGCAGTCCTACGAGCAGTACTTC
TRBV12-3/TRBV12-4	-	-	TRBJ2-3	CASSLRLTGYTDTQYF	TGTGCCAGCAGTTTACGTTTAACGGGCTACACAGATACGCAGTATTTT
TRBV10-2	-	TRBD2	TRBJ2-7	CASSESGLAGYEQYF	TGCGCCAGCAGTGAGTCGGGACTAGCGGGATACGAGCAGTACTTC
TRBV6-1	-	-	TRBJ2-2	CASSARESNTGELFF	TGTGCCAGCAGTGCGCGAGAGTCGAACACCGGGGAGCTGTTTTTT
TRBV12-3/TRBV12-4	-	-	TRBJ2-7	CASSPTYEQYF	TGTGCCAGCAGTCCGACCTACGAGCAGTACTTC
TRBV24-1	-	TRBD1	TRBJ2-1	CATSDPGTGGHEQFF	TGTGCCACCAGTGACCCCGGGACAGGGGGGCATGAGCAGTTCTTC
TRBV12-3/TRBV12-4	few	TRBD1	TRBJ2-7	CASSSTGNPYEQYF	TGTGCCAGCAGCTCGACAGGGAATCCCTACGAGCAGTACTTC
TRBV7-2	few	TRBD1	TRBJ2-7	CASSLGTAASYEQYF	TGTGCCAGCAGCCTGGGGACAGCTGCCTCCTACGAGCAGTACTTC
TRBV12-3/TRBV12-4	-	TRBD2	TRBJ2-7	CASRFGLAGAYEQYF	TGTGCCAGCAGATTCGGCCTAGCGGGAGCCTACGAGCAGTACTTC
TRBV12-3/TRBV12-4	-	-	TRBJ2-2	CASTLGGFTGELFF	TGTGCCAGCACCCTAGGAGGTTTCACCGGGGAGCTGTTTTTT
TRBV2	few	-	TRBJ2-2	CASSEGSREVFF	TGTGCCAGCAGTGAGGGATCCAGGGAGGTGTTTTTT
TRBV5-1	-	-	TRBJ2-3	CASSGERQTSTDTQYF	TGCGCCAGCAGCGGAGAAAGACAAACTAGCACAGATACGCAGTATTTT